One and the same sample provided the 18 T cell receptor beta chains below, sequenced in a study of T cells expressing NK-cell markers. From its re-call of the 5' RACE reads, TCRdb lists each CDR3 protein once, without DNA. The sample has around 470,000 distinct CDR3 sequences, and its top ten clones hold around 1.4%. What was sequenced was blood T cells: a sorted CD56 or NKG2C T cell subset, CD4+ or CD8+ T cells, or bulk PBMC T cells (not recorded which). These receptors originate from a woman between 50 and 59 years old in good health.

V and J are TRBV12-3 or TRBV12-4 and TRBJ2-1; with no DNA, the TCRdb D assignment of TRBD1 cannot be verified. This CDR3 comprises 16 residues. This chain's CDR3 is CASSYNEGGTYNEQFF.

CDR3 sequence: CASSQGWSRARYNEQFF. The rearrangement joins TRBV3-1 to TRBJ2-1; the D gene TCRdb calls, TRBD2, cannot be checked with no DNA. Germline V gene lookup returns CDR1 LGHDT and CDR2 YNNKEL (reference sequence). The CDR3 has 17 amino acids.

The CDR3 is CASSLLPGQGGGYNEQFF. The chain joins TRBV5-1 to TRBJ2-1; TCRdb's D gene call, TRBD1, goes unchecked for lack of DNA. The germline CDR1 and CDR2 sequences are SGHRS and YFSETQ. The CDR3 totals 18 residues.

The chain couples TRBV10-3 to TRBJ2-5. This CDR3 comprises 11 residues. Germline CDR1 ENHRY, CDR2 SYGVKD. CDR3 region: CAIGSLQTQYF.

The genes are TRBV20-1 and TRBJ2-3; TCRdb names TRBD1, which stays unverified in the absence of DNA. Germline CDR1 is DFQATT and CDR2 is SNEGSKA (reference sequence). The CDR3 totals 16 residues. CDR3 residues: CSAGGLGAASTDTQYF.

This rearrangement joins TRBV12-3 or TRBV12-4 to TRBJ2-6; the TCRdb D gene call, TRBD1, has no DNA to confirm it. The CDR3 loop spans 14 amino acids. The CDR3 spells CASSLSGQMTVLTF.

The chain combines TRBV20-1 with TRBJ2-1; with no DNA, the TCRdb D assignment of TRBD2 cannot be verified. Germline assignment: CDR1 DFQATT and CDR2 SNEGSKA (reference sequence). The CDR3 length is 16 residues. CDR3 in amino acids: CSARTSLGSSYNEQFF.

The rearrangement joins TRBV6-6 to TRBJ1-4. There are 19 residues in the CDR3. Per the germline V gene, CDR1 is MNHNY and CDR2 is SVGAGI (reference sequence). CDR3 region: CASSYSKTRDGRRGGKLFF.

The V call is TRBV27, the J call TRBJ2-1. From germline, CDR1 is MNHEY and CDR2 SMNVEV (reference sequence). The CDR3 has 12 amino acids. CDR3 residues: CASMIYGNEQFF.

The chain joins TRBV3-1 to TRBJ1-1; as DNA is missing, the TRBD1 call by TCRdb cannot be tested. Germline CDR1 is LGHDT and CDR2 is YNNKEL (reference sequence). This CDR3 is 15 amino acids long. CDR3 amino acids: CASSQHQGIGTEAFF.

V usage is TRBV5-1 and J usage is TRBJ2-4. This CDR3 is built from 16 residues. Germline assignment: CDR1 SGHRS and CDR2 YFSETQ. The CDR3 region is CASSVGRNLAKNIQYF.

This CDR3 reads CASSLTGLVLPQYF. The chain uses TRBV12-3 or TRBV12-4 and TRBJ2-3; checking the TCRdb D call of TRBD2 is not possible without DNA. The CDR3 extends over 14 amino acids.

The rearrangement uses TRBV5-6 and TRBJ2-7; TCRdb proposes TRBD1, but this gene call is untestable without DNA. The germline gives CDR1 SGHDT, CDR2 YYEEEE. The CDR3 consists of 16 residues. Here the CDR3 reads CASSLFWGGSSYEQYF.

The chain has TRBV28 and TRBJ2-4; the D gene TCRdb calls, TRBD2, cannot be checked with no DNA. CDR1 is MDHEN, CDR2 SYDVKM, per germline. This CDR3 contains 19 residues. The chain's CDR3 is CASSSPGLAGGPSRSDQYF.

The V call is TRBV28, the J call TRBJ2-7; the TCRdb D gene call, TRBD1, has no DNA to confirm it. The CDR3 runs to 17 residues. Germline V CDR1 and CDR2: MDHEN, SYDVKM. CDR3 in amino acids: CASSSIEAQGARSEQYF.

This chain joins TRBV6-2 or TRBV6-3 and TRBJ2-2; TCRdb picks TRBD1, but there is no DNA to check that call. The CDR3 runs to 13 residues. Germline-derived CDR1 and CDR2 are MNHEY and SVGEGT. The CDR3 loop reads CASKFRATRELFF.

V and J are TRBV21-1 and TRBJ2-4; TCRdb picks TRBD1, but there is no DNA to check that call. TRBV21-1 represents a pseudogene. This CDR3 is 18 amino acids long. CDR3: CASSTNGTALLAKNIQYF.

CDR3 region: CASSHIREGPETQYF. The chain links TRBV3-1 to TRBJ2-5; the D call of TRBD2 rests on TCRdb alone, since no DNA is present to check it. The V gene's germline CDR1 is LGHDT and CDR2 YNNKEL (reference sequence). This CDR3 spans 15 amino acids.